The 6 T cell receptor beta chains reported below all come from one sample, sequenced in a study of T cell repertoires in cytomegalovirus infection. TCRdb called the reads again in MiXCR, with one record for every CDR3 protein. The repertoire holds around 120,000 distinct CDR3 sequences, with roughly a quarter as singletons. Their target antigens are unknown. Material for sequencing was PBMCs, sequenced either directly or after in vitro stimulation (not recorded which). The receptor source for this set is a human donor in good health (CMV status not recorded). Some clones in this sample may be carry-over from other donors' samples.

There are a few counts of this clonotype. The chain links TRBV6-2 or TRBV6-3 to TRBJ1-5, with 8 positions matching TRBD1. The CDR3 totals 19 residues. Germline CDR1 reads MNHEY; CDR2 reads SVGEGT. Trimming took 2 bases from V and 0 from J; bases not matched to a gene: 12. The DNA for the CDR3 is TGTGCCAGCAGTTACAACCCGGACAGGGTGAGGAATAGCAATCAGCCCCAGCATTTT. It yields the protein CASSYNPDRVRNSNQPQHF.

This clonotype was found a few times. This CDR3 reads CATSLWATYEQYV. CDR3 bases: TGTGCCACCAGCCTGTGGGCGACCTACGAGCAGTACGTC. V usage is TRBV25-1 and J usage is TRBJ2-7; D is ambiguous. Germline lookup yields CDR1 MGHDK and CDR2 SYGVNS. The V gene lost 10 bases and the J gene lost 2 bases, with 15 bases spanning the gap. CDR3 size: 13 residues.

This clonotype was counted between two and nine times. The chain couples TRBV4-1 to TRBJ2-7; 10 positions match TRBD1. Germline V gene lookup returns CDR1 MGHRA and CDR2 YSYEKL. The CDR3 contains 14 residues. V was pared by 1 base and J by 5 bases, with 2 bases of the junction left unmatched. CDR3 sequence reads: CASSQGTGGNEQYV. The CDR3 DNA is TGCGCCAGCAGCCAAGGGACAGGGGGTAACGAGCAGTACGTC.

This clonotype has a handful of counts. The chain employs TRBV7-2 and TRBJ2-2; D perhaps matches TRBD1 (6 bases). Between the trimmed V and J ends, which lost 5 bases and 3 bases, there was a span of 13 bases. The CDR3 length is 15 residues. CDR1 and CDR2 (germline): SGHTA, FQGNSA. CDR3 protein: CASSLRQEYTGELFF. CDR3 bases: TGTGCCAGCAGCCTCCGACAGGAGTACACCGGGGAGCTGTTTTTT.

This clonotype was counted only a few times. CDR3 residues: CASSPLGGEQYV. In nucleotides, the CDR3 is TGTGCCAGCTCACCACTGGGGGGAGAGCAGTACGTC. The chain employs TRBV18 and TRBJ2-7, with TRBD2 as a possible D gene (6 bases). This CDR3 contains 12 residues. Trimming left V 1 base short and J 7 bases short, with 8 bases between. CDR1 and CDR2 from the germline V gene are KGHSH and LQKENI.

The chain carries TRBV5-1 and TRBJ1-1; D unresolved. The CDR3 length is 14 residues. From germline, CDR1 is SGHRS and CDR2 YFSETQ. V lost 4 bases, J lost 0 bases, and 10 bases lay in between. CDR3 DNA sequence: TGCGCCAGCAGCCAGATAGGGTTGAACACTGAAGCTTTCTTT. Encoded protein: CASSQIGLNTEAFF. The complete variable domain, with remaining parts taken from reference TRBV5-1 and TRBJ1-1, reads KAGVTQTPRYLIKTRGQQVTLSCSPISGHRSVSWYQQTPGQGLQFLFEYFSETQRNKGNFPGRFSGRQFSNSRSEMNVSTLELGDSALYLCASSQIGLNTEAFFGQGTRLTVV.